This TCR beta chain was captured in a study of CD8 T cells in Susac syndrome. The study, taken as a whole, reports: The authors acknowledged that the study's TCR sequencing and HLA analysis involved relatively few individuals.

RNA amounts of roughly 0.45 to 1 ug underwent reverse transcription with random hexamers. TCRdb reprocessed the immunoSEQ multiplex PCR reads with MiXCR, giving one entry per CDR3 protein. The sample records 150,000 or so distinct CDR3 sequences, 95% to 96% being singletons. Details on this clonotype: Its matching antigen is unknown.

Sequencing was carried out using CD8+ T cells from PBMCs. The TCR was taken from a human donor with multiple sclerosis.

This CDR3 reads CASSLSSVSSYNEQFF. CDR3 DNA sequence: TGTGCCAGCAGCTTAAGTTCCGTGAGCTCCTACAATGAGCAGTTCTTC. V and J are TRBV7-6 and TRBJ2-1; D gene unclear. Trimming took off 2 bases at V and 0 bases at J, with 11 bases between the two ends. Germline lookup yields CDR1 SGHVS and CDR2 FNYEAQ. The CDR3 is 16 amino acids.